Shown below are 10 T cell receptor beta chains from a single sample sequenced in a study of cytomegalovirus exposure and HLA in healthy donors. The PCR ran on 60 Vbeta and 13 Jbeta primers. Here immunoSEQ multiplex PCR was the method, and the copy in TCRdb shows in-frame clones only, minus some. The sample lists roughly 150,000 clones; roughly 62% were seen once. Sample: PBMCs. Source of these receptors: a man aged 55-75 years in good health and CMV-seronegative.

J is TRBJ2-7 and V is TRBV2, with 10 positions matching TRBD2. After removal of 1 base from V and 2 bases from J, the junction contained 11 bases not matched to a gene. CDR3 length: 18 amino acids. Per the germline V gene, CDR1 is SNHLY and CDR2 is FYNNEI. The CDR3: CASSEVLAGWGITYEQYF. The DNA of the CDR3 is TGTGCCAGCAGTGAAGTACTAGCGGGATGGGGGATTACCTACGAGCAGTACTTC. The whole variable domain, filled in from reference TRBV2 and TRBJ2-7, reads EPEVTQTPSHQVTQMGQEVILRCVPISNHLYFYWYRQILGQKVEFLVSFYNNEISEKSEIFDDQFSVERPDGSNFTLKIRSTKLEDSAMYFCASSEVLAGWGITYEQYFGPGTRLTVT.

This chain uses TRBV7-2 with TRBJ2-7; D is perhaps TRBD2 (6 bases). Trimming removed 6 bases at V and 5 bases at J, with 20 bases between. This CDR3 is built from 15 residues. CDR1 and CDR2 from the germline V gene are SGHTA and FQGNSA. The CDR3 bases are TGTGCCAGCAGGACCACGCCGGGGGTGTTCGACGAGCAGTACTTC. It translates to CASRTTPGVFDEQYF.

This clone was detected once. The gene calls are TRBV27 and TRBJ1-5; D remains unclear. The germline CDR1 and CDR2 sequences are MNHEY and SMNVEV (reference sequence). The length of the CDR3 is 14 residues. V shed 4 bases and J shed 3 bases, with 10 bases lying between them. The CDR3 reads CASSSMSTNQPQHF. DNA for the CDR3: TGTGCCAGCAGTTCGATGAGTACCAATCAGCCCCAGCATTTT.

This chain uses TRBV28 with TRBJ1-5; D might be TRBD1 (5 bases). V was pared by 5 bases and J by 3 bases, with 11 bases between. The CDR3 loop spans 14 amino acids. Per germline, CDR1 MDHEN and CDR2 SYDVKM. As DNA, the CDR3 is TGTGCCAGCAGTGCGAACAGGTTCAATCAGCCCCAGCATTTT. Translation: CASSANRFNQPQHF. The full variable domain, with the rest looked up from reference TRBV28 and TRBJ1-5, is DVKVTQSSRYLVKRTGEKVFLECVQDMDHENMFWYRQDPGLGLRLIYFSYDVKMKEKGDIPEGYSVSREKKERFSLILESASTNQTSMYLCASSANRFNQPQHFGDGTRLSIL.

This clone was recorded only once. The chain combines TRBV19 with TRBJ1-1; no reliable D call. Trimming took 4 bases from V and 7 from J, leaving 13 bases between them. Per the germline V gene, CDR1 is LNHDA and CDR2 is SQIVND (reference sequence). The CDR3 is 13 amino acids. CDR3 protein: CASSTVLRGEAFF. The CDR3, as DNA: TGTGCCAGTAGTACGGTGTTGCGGGGTGAAGCTTTCTTT.

V is TRBV6-6 and J is TRBJ1-1; no clear D. CDR1 MNHNY and CDR2 SVGAGI come from the germline V gene (reference sequence). The V end lost 5 bases, the J end lost 4 bases, and 14 bases lay between the germline ends. The CDR3 totals 14 residues. The CDR3 nucleotides read TGTGCCAGCAGTCGGGATCAAAAGAGCACTGAAGCTTTCTTT. This codes for CASSRDQKSTEAFF.

V is TRBV7-6 and J is TRBJ2-7; 8 bases fit TRBD2. There are 14 residues in the CDR3. V gave up 4 bases and J gave up 6 bases; unmatched junction bases: 8. In germline, CDR1 is SGHVS, CDR2 FNYEAQ. In DNA, the CDR3 is TGTGCCAGCAGCTCGGGAGGGGAAGCTGCCGAGCAGTACTTC. Its translation is CASSSGGEAAEQYF.

A few counts support this clone. V is TRBV15 and J is TRBJ1-1; D not resolved. Germline lookup yields CDR1 LNHNV and CDR2 YYDKDF (reference sequence). The CDR3 runs 15 residues. V was clipped by 5 bases and J by 1 base, with 14 bases between them. DNA of the CDR3: TGTGCCACCAGCTCCCGGACTGCTTGGAACACTGAAGCTTTCTTT. Translating it yields CATSSRTAWNTEAFF.

The chain combines TRBV6-5 with TRBJ2-4, with 9 nucleotides matching TRBD1. The CDR3 spans 15 residues. Germline values: CDR1 MNHEY, CDR2 SVGAGI. V lost 6 bases to trimming and J lost 1 base; unmatched junction nucleotides: 4. The CDR3 protein is CASRQGARAKNIQYF. For the CDR3, the DNA is TGTGCCAGCAGACAGGGGGCGAGGGCCAAAAACATTCAGTACTTC.

J is TRBJ2-3 and V is TRBV5-6; D is unclear. The CDR3 extends over 15 amino acids. The V and J ends lost 0 bases and 0 bases respectively, with 8 bases between them. Germline values: CDR1 SGHDT, CDR2 YYEEEE. CDR3 DNA: TGTGCCAGCAGCTTGGTTGGAGTGAGCACAGATACGCAGTATTTT. Protein sequence: CASSLVGVSTDTQYF.